A selection of T cell receptor beta chains follows, all from one sample in a study of cytomegalovirus exposure and HLA in healthy donors. Generated by immunoSEQ multiplex PCR, the TCRdb table keeps only in-frame clones and is missing some. The sample has around 100,000 clones, 82% seen once; the top ten hold just under 2.5%. The sequenced material came from PBMCs. These receptors originate from a woman younger than 35 in good health and CMV-seronegative. Both conserved end residues are part of each CDR3. D genes are given only for firm matches.

V gene	J gene	D gene	CDR3 protein
TRBV28	TRBJ1-2	TRBD1	CASSSPGTGVNYGYTF
TRBV4-2	TRBJ2-1	-	CASSPVEGHNEQFF
TRBV5-4	TRBJ2-5	-	CASSYGSQETQYF
TRBV4-2	TRBJ1-1	-	CASSQDAVAVEAFF
TRBV5-1	TRBJ1-6	TRBD1	CASSVGTDNSPLHF
TRBV28	TRBJ1-4	-	CASTLETNEKLFF
TRBV28	TRBJ2-2	-	CASSLEGSGKTGELFF
TRBV29-1	TRBJ2-3	TRBD2	CSVALAETTDTQYF
TRBV19	TRBJ1-1	TRBD1	CASSSSRTGPNTEAFF
TRBV2	TRBJ1-5	TRBD1	CASSEQGGNQPQHF
TRBV5-6	TRBJ1-5	-	CASSLLLDQPQHF
TRBV5-6	TRBJ2-7	-	CASSNPMTASYEQYF
TRBV18	TRBJ2-5	-	CASSPGQRETQYF
TRBV29-1	TRBJ1-2	TRBD1	CSATKDRDYGYTF
TRBV11-2	TRBJ1-2	-	CASSLVAGGYTF
TRBV11-2	TRBJ1-1	-	CASSPFVGLEAFF
TRBV6-6	TRBJ1-1	-	CASTWSQEAEAFF
TRBV2	TRBJ1-1	-	CASRRGMGSTNTEAFF
TRBV4-2	TRBJ1-1	TRBD1	CASSPDRVNTEAFF
TRBV27	TRBJ2-3	-	CASSIETGLGTQYF
TRBV6-5	TRBJ1-1	TRBD1	CASSYYRGRGTEAFF
TRBV6-5	TRBJ1-3	TRBD1	CASTRTGGTGNTIYF
TRBV19	TRBJ2-1	TRBD2	CASSVLAGAHNEQFF
TRBV13	TRBJ1-1	-	CASSVTTVNTEAFF
TRBV19	TRBJ2-5	-	CASSTSTSKETQYF
TRBV29-1	TRBJ2-3	TRBD2	CSVRLAGVTDTQYF
TRBV5-1	TRBJ2-3	TRBD2	CASSSLAGGLTDTQYF